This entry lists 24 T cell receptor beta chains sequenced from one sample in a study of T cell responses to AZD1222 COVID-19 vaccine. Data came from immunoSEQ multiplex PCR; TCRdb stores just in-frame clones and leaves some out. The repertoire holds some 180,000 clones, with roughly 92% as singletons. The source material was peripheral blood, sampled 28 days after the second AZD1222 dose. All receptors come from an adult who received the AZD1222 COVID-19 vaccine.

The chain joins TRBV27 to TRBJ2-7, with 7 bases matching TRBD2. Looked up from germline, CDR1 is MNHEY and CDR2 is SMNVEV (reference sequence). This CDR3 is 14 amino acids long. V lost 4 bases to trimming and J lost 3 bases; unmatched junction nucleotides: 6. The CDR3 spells CASSSWGRGYEQYF. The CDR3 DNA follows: TGTGCCAGCAGTTCTTGGGGGAGGGGCTACGAGCAGTACTTC.

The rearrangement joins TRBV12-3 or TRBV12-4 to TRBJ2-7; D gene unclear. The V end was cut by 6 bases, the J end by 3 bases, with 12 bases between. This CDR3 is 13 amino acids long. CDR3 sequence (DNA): TGTGCCAGCAGCTTACATGGGAACTACGAGCAGTACTTC. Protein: CASSLHGNYEQYF.

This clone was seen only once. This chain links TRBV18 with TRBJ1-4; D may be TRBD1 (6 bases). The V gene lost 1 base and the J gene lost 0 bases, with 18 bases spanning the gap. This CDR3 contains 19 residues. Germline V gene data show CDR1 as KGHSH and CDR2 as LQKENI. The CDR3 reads CASSPRLGQTSATNEKLFF. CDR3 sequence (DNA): TGTGCCAGCTCACCACGACTTGGACAGACAAGTGCAACTAATGAAAAACTGTTTTTT.

The CDR3 DNA reads as TGTGCCAGCAGCCAAGCGGGCCACGAGCAGTACTTC. Translation gives CASSQAGHEQYF. V is TRBV3-1 (or the pseudogene TRBV3-2) and J is TRBJ2-7, with D hard to call. Germline lookup yields CDR1 LGHDT and CDR2 YNNKEL (reference sequence). The V gene lost 1 base and the J gene lost 5 bases, with 6 bases spanning the gap. The CDR3 is 12 residues long.

The CDR3, as DNA: TGTGCCAGCAGCGGACTAGCGGGGCTCCAAGAGACCCAGTACTTC. Protein sequence: CASSGLAGLQETQYF. The chain recombines TRBV11-1 with TRBJ2-5; 12 positions agree with TRBD2. CDR1 and CDR2 (germline): SGHAT, FQDESV (reference sequence). The CDR3 runs 15 residues. V shed 5 bases, J shed 1 base, and the junction held 2 bases outside the gene matches.

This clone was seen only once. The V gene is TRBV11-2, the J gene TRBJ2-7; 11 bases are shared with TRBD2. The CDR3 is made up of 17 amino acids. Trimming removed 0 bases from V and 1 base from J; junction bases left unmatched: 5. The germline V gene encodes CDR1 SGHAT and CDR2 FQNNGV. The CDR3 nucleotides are TGTGCCAGCAGCTTAGAGCTAGCGGGGGGTCGATCCTACGAGCAGTACTTC. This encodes CASSLELAGGRSYEQYF.

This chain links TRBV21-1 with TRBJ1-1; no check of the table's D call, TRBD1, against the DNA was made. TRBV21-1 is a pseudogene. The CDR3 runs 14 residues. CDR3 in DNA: TGTGCCAGCAGCAAAGCAGTAACAGACACTGAAGCTTTCTTT. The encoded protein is CASSKAVTDTEAFF.

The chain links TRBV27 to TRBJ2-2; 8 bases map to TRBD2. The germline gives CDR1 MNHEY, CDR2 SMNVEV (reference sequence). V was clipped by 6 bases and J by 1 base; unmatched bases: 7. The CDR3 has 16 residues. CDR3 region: CASSGSGTRNTGELFF. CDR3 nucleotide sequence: TGTGCCAGCAGCGGTAGCGGGACTCGGAACACCGGGGAGCTGTTTTTT.

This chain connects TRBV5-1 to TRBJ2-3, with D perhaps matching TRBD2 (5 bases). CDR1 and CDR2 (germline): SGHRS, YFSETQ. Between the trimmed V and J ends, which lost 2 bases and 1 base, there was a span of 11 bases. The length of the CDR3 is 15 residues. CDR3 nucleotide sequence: TGCGCCAGCAGCTTACTCGTGAGGGGCACAGATACGCAGTATTTT. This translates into CASSLLVRGTDTQYF.

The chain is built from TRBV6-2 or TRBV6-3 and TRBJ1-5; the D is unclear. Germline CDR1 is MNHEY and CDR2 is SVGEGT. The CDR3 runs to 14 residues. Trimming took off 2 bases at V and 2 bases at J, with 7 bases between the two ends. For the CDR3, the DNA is TGTGCCAGCAGTTACGGTCTCCGCAATCAGCCCCAGCATTTT. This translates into CASSYGLRNQPQHF.

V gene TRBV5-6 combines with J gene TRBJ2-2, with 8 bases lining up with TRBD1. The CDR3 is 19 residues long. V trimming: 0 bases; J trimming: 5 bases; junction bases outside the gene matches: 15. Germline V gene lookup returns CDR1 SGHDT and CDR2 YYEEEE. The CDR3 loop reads CASSLVRRDRRFRTGELFF. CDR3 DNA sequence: TGTGCCAGCAGCTTGGTTAGGCGGGACAGGCGATTCCGGACCGGGGAGCTGTTTTTT.

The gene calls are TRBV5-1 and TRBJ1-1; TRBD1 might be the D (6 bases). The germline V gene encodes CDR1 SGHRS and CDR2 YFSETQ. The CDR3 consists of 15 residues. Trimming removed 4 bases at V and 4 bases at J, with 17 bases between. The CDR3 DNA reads TGCGCCAGCAGCCCGGACGGGGGCGCGGGCACTGAAGCTTTCTTT. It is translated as CASSPDGGAGTEAFF.

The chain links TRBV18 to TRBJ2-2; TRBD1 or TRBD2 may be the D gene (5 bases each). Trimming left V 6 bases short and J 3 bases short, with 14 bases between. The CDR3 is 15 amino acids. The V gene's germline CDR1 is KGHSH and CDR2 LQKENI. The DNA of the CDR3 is TGTGCCAGCTCTCTCGTCAGGGAGTACACCGGGGAGCTGTTTTTT. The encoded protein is CASSLVREYTGELFF.

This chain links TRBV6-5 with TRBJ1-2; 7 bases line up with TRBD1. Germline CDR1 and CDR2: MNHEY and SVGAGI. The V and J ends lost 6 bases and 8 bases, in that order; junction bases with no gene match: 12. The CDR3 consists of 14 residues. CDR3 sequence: CASSEGQPSEGYTF. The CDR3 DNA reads TGTGCCAGCAGCGAGGGACAGCCGAGTGAGGGCTACACCTTC.

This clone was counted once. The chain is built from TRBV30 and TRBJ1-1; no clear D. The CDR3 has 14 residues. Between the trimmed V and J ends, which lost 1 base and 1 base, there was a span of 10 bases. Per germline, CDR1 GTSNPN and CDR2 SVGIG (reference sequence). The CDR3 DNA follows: TGTGCCTGGAGTGAGGGCACCCAGAACACTGAAGCTTTCTTT. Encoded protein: CAWSEGTQNTEAFF.

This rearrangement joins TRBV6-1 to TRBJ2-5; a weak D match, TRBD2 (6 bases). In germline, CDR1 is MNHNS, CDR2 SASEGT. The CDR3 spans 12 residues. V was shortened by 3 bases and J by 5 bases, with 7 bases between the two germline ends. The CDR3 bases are TGTGCCAGCAGTGACGGAGGGGAGACCCAGTACTTC. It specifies CASSDGGETQYF.

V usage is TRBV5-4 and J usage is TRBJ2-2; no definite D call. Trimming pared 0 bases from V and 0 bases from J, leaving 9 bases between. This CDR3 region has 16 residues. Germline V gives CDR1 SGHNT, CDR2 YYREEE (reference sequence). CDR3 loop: CASSLAARTNTGELFF. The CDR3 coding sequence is TGTGCCAGCAGCTTGGCCGCCCGAACGAACACCGGGGAGCTGTTTTTT.

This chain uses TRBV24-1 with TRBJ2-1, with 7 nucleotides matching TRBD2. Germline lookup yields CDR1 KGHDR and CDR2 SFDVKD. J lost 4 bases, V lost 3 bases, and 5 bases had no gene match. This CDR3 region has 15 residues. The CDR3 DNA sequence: TGTGCCACCAGTGATCGTGGGACTAATTACAATGAGCAGTTCTTC. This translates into CATSDRGTNYNEQFF.

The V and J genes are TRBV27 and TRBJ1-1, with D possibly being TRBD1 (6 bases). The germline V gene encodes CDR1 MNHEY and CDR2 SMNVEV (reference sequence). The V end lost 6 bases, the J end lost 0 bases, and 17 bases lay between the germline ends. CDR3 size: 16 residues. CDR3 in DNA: TGTGCCAGCAGCCACCGTGGGGCAGGGGTGAACACTGAAGCTTTCTTT. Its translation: CASSHRGAGVNTEAFF.

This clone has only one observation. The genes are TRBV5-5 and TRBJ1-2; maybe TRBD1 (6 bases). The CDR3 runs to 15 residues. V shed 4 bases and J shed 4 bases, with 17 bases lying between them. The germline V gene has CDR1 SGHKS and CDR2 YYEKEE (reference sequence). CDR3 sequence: CASSLSIQGPYGYTF. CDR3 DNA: TGTGCCAGCAGCCTCAGTATACAGGGCCCCTATGGCTACACCTTC. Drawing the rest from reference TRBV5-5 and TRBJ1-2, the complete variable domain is DAGVTQSPTHLIKTRGQQVTLRCSPISGHKSVSWYQQVLGQGPQFIFQYYEKEERGRGNFPDRFSARQFPNYSSELNVNALLLGDSALYLCASSLSIQGPYGYTFGSGTRLTVV.

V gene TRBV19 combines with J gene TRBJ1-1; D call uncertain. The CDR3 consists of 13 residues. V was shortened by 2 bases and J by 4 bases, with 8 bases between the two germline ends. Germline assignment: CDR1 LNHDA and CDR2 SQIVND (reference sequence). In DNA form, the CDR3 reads TGTGCCAGTAGTATAAATGTGGGCACTGAAGCTTTCTTT. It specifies CASSINVGTEAFF.

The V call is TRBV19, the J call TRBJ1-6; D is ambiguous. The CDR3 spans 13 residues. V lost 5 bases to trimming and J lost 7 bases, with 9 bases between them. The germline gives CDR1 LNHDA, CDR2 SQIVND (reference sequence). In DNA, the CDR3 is TGTGCCAGTAGTCCCGACCCCAATTCACCCCTCCACTTT. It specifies CASSPDPNSPLHF.

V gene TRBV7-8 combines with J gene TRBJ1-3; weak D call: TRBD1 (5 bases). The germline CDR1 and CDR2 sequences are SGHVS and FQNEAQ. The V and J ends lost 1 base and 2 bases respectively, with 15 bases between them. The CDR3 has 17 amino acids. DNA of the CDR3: TGTGCCAGCAGCTTAGTCACGGGGGAATCTGCTGGAAACACCATATATTTT. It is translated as CASSLVTGESAGNTIYF.

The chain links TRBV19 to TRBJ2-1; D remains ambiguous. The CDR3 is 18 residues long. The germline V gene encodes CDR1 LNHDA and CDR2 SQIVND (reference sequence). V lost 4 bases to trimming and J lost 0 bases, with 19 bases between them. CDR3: CASSRGALAPSSYNEQFF. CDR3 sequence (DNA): TGTGCCAGTAGTAGGGGTGCGTTGGCACCGAGCTCCTACAATGAGCAGTTCTTC.